Detailed here is one T cell receptor beta chain. The protocol was immunoSEQ multiplex PCR, while the TCRdb copy is restricted to in-frame clones and leaves out a portion. The sample lists 100,000 to 150,000 clones; roughly 90% were seen once. The source of the sample is a study of T cell responses to AZD1222 COVID-19 vaccine. Study information: The analysis combined second doses at about 4 or about 12 weeks.

Germline V CDR1 and CDR2: MNHEY, SVGAGI. This CDR3 is 15 amino acids long. V was clipped by 0 bases and J by 2 bases, with 10 bases between them. V usage is TRBV6-5 and J usage is TRBJ1-1; D gene unclear. The receptor was derived from an adult in good health. Sequences were derived from peripheral blood, sampled on day 0 of AZD1222 vaccination. CDR3 sequence: CASSYSLETNTEAFF. The CDR3 DNA sequence: TGTGCCAGCAGTTACTCGTTGGAGACTAACACTGAAGCTTTCTTT.